This T cell receptor (beta chain) was identified in a study of T cell responses to AZD1222 COVID-19 vaccine. The study, taken as a whole, reports: Spike was spanned by vaccine-associated CD4 TCRs, with dominance at 160-218 and 743-854. Unmutated regions of variants are reportedly targeted by nearly half of spike-specific TCRs. Clonal diversity was possibly underestimated; the donors were predominantly white British and more often female.

V lost 6 bases, J lost 2 bases, and 3 bases stayed unmatched. The CDR3 has 15 amino acids. The germline CDR1 and CDR2 sequences are MNHEY and SVGAGI. Points on this clone: The antigen is not known.

TCRdb keeps only in-frame clones here, not all; method: immunoSEQ multiplex PCR. The table has over 150,000 clones, about 93% seen once. This rearrangement joins TRBV6-5 to TRBJ2-5, with TRBD2 matching over 13 bases. The sequence was obtained from an adult who received the MenACWY meningococcal vaccine as a control. The sample was peripheral blood, taken 28 days after the second dose of the MenACWY control vaccine. The CDR3 coding sequence is TGTGCCAGCAGCCGGACTAGCGGGGGACAAGAGACCCAGTACTTC. Translating gives CASSRTSGGQETQYF.